This TCR beta chain was observed in a study of control samples from healthy donors and cancer patients. Germline V lookup: CDR1 MNHEY, CDR2 SVGAGI. This CDR3 contains 15 residues. V was pared by 0 bases and J by 4 bases, with 10 bases between. The table came from immunoSEQ multiplex PCR; TCRdb's copy has only in-frame clones and leaves some out. Of around 130,000 clones listed, 85% to 95% are singletons. Source material: PBMCs. The clonotype originates from a man aged 45-65 years with head and neck cancer. The J gene is TRBJ1-5, the V gene TRBV6-5; D ambiguous. CDR3 residues: CASSYSPQGNQPQHF. The CDR3 DNA reads TGTGCCAGCAGTTACTCACCTCAAGGAAATCAGCCCCAGCATTTT.